This entry is about one TCR beta chain. This clone was picked up one time. The antigen this receptor binds is unknown. Base-call qualities are not available, and no considerably larger clone is one nucleotide away. This sample was taken from a study of blood T cell repertoires in COVID-19 (dated by TCRdb to 2018 to 2021). Regarding the research as a whole: Collaborator samples came from the United States, Italy and Spain and covered acute and convalescent phases of COVID-19. The prospective study material was composed of cDNA or gDNA derived from T cells, B-cell-depleted T cells, or PBMCs. The repertoires were released in a freely available public database meant as a resource for research on the immune response to SARS-CoV-2. Nearly every sample came with metadata listing a de-identified subject ID, COVID-19 status, age in years and sex. Where available, HLA class I and class II types were taken from metadata supplied by the sample provider and were not determined by assay-based typing. Samples came from the ongoing ImmuneRACE study (first 160 participants) plus 1,254 subjects from 6 global collaborators. Subjects who had been exposed to COVID-19, were actively infected with it, or had recovered from it provided the deeply sampled blood TCRbeta repertoires that made up the dataset. The paper as a whole reports these results and caveats: How much clinical and demographic metadata was included differed by source and by participant, and the metadata was provided uncurated.

Enrolling through a virtual design, the prospective study's participants ranged in age from roughly 18 to 89 years and lived across about two dozen United States geographic areas. In the prospective study, cohorts were assigned on the basis of participant-reported clinical history obtained from a screening survey and a study questionnaire. Recovered participants in ImmuneRACE Cohort 3 were defined as having two consecutive negative NP/OP PCR tests, clearance from a healthcare professional, or resolution of symptoms. Mobile phlebotomists in the prospective study collected whole blood, serum and a nasopharyngeal or oropharyngeal swab from every participant. Participants in the prospective study had the option to provide additional blood draws and questionnaires over a roughly two-month period. Prospective study blood samples were shipped either frozen or at room temperature before DNA extraction.

TCRbeta CDR3 regions were amplified from genomic DNA by means of the immunoSEQ Assay, a bias-controlled multiplex PCR. The published analysis was carried out like this. The number of nucleated cells in each sample was estimated by amplification of reference gene primers within the assay. Sequence reads were collapsed and filtered to measure the absolute abundance of every unique TCRbeta CDR3 rearrangement. Productive Simpson clonality was computed per sample as the square root of Simpson's diversity index over productive rearrangements. The table was pulled from immuneACCESS by TCRdb, which kept in-frame rearrangements only. Such tables lose some clones; where checked, under half of the loss comes from unresolved V genes, and the rest has no known cause. The V and J calls and clone size are taken from that table; D and trimming were inferred from the DNA. The sample table holds some 330,000 clones, of which 92% were seen once. The top ten hold roughly 18% of the sample.

This TCR was recovered from a woman in her thirties who had recovered from COVID-19. Material: PBMCs or T cells enriched from blood (not recorded which).

Read as DNA, the sequence is TGCGCCAGCAGCCAAGATCTTGTCAACAGCCGGGGGGTGAACGAGCAGTACTTC. It specifies CASSQDLVNSRGVNEQYF. Recombination linked TRBV4-1 to TRBJ2-7, with TRBD2 identical over 7 junction bases. CDR1 and CDR2 are read off the germline V gene as MGHRA and YSYEKL. CDR3 length: 18 amino acids, cysteine to phenylalanine. The DNA shown is the 54-base CDR3, in frame from base 1. At the junction V is shortened by 0 bases and J by 5 bases; bases outside the gene matches: 16.